These 27 T cell receptor beta chains were sequenced from one sample in a study of cytotoxic CD8 clonotypes in ibrutinib-treated CLL. Data came from immunoSEQ multiplex PCR; TCRdb stores just in-frame clones and leaves some out. The sample consists of 110,000 to 150,000 clones, 75% to 80% of them appearing once. Sequencing was performed on PBMCs, taken after 24 months of ibrutinib treatment. Receptor source: a human donor with chronic lymphocytic leukemia.

V is TRBV25-1 and J is TRBJ2-7; D not resolved. The V and J ends lost 4 bases and 2 bases respectively, with 12 bases between them. Germline V gives CDR1 MGHDK, CDR2 SYGVNS. The CDR3 loop spans 14 amino acids. This chain's CDR3 is CASSGSLATYEQYF. The CDR3 DNA follows: TGTGCCAGCAGTGGGTCGCTGGCGACCTACGAGCAGTACTTC.

The chain is built from TRBV2 and TRBJ1-4, with D possibly being TRBD1 (6 bases). Germline CDR1 SNHLY, CDR2 FYNNEI. The CDR3 has 14 residues. Trimming left V 6 bases short and J 5 bases short, with 13 bases between. This CDR3 reads CASSLGGGNEKLFF. The CDR3 coding sequence is TGTGCCAGCAGCCTAGGGGGAGGGAATGAAAAACTGTTTTTT. Using reference TRBV2 and TRBJ1-4 for the parts outside the CDR3, the full variable domain is EPEVTQTPSHQVTQMGQEVILRCVPISNHLYFYWYRQILGQKVEFLVSFYNNEISEKSEIFDDQFSVERPDGSNFTLKIRSTKLEDSAMYFCASSLGGGNEKLFFGSGTQLSVL.

This chain uses TRBV7-2 with TRBJ1-1; tentatively, D is TRBD1 (5 bases). V dropped 0 bases and J dropped 6 bases, with 8 bases sitting between them. Germline loops: CDR1 SGHTA, CDR2 FQGNSA. The CDR3 is made up of 13 amino acids. The CDR3 nucleotides are TGTGCCAGCAGCTTAGCGGGGCTCGCTGAAGCTTTCTTT. Translating gives CASSLAGLAEAFF.

The chain links TRBV7-2 to TRBJ2-7; TRBD2 aligns across 8 bases. Germline V gene data show CDR1 as SGHTA and CDR2 as FQGNSA. Losses at the gene ends were 5 bases for V and 9 bases for J; bases not matched to a gene: 12. The CDR3 has 14 residues. CDR3: CASSPGVAGMVQYF. The CDR3 nucleotides read TGTGCCAGCAGCCCGGGGGTAGCGGGAATGGTGCAGTACTTC.

This clone has just a few counts. This chain uses TRBV5-1 with TRBJ1-2; D call uncertain. This CDR3 region has 14 residues. In germline, CDR1 is SGHRS, CDR2 YFSETQ. V lost 0 bases and J 4 bases, leaving 10 bases between the germline ends. The CDR3 protein is CASSLGVEGYGYTF. DNA of the CDR3: TGCGCCAGCAGCTTGGGGGTTGAGGGCTATGGCTACACCTTC.

The rearrangement joins TRBV5-1 to TRBJ1-2; D gene unclear. The V end lost 0 bases, the J end lost 4 bases, and 10 bases lay between the germline ends. The CDR3 is 14 amino acids. The germline CDR1 and CDR2 sequences are SGHRS and YFSETQ. The CDR3 here is CASSLASTVYGYTF. CDR3 nucleotides: TGCGCCAGCAGCTTGGCCAGTACAGTCTATGGCTACACCTTC. The variable domain in full, completed from reference TRBV5-1 and TRBJ1-2, reads KAGVTQTPRYLIKTRGQQVTLSCSPISGHRSVSWYQQTPGQGLQFLFEYFSETQRNKGNFPGRFSGRQFSNSRSEMNVSTLELGDSALYLCASSLASTVYGYTFGSGTRLTVV.

The rearrangement uses TRBV5-6 and TRBJ1-3; no clear D. The CDR3 loop spans 15 amino acids. The ends were cut back, 0 bases at V and 1 base at J, with 8 bases in the middle. Germline V CDR1 and CDR2: SGHDT, YYEEEE. The CDR3 coding sequence is TGTGCCAGCAGCTTGGAGCGGGGATCTGGAAACACCATATATTTT. Encoded protein: CASSLERGSGNTIYF.

This clone was seen a single time. The chain couples TRBV5-1 to TRBJ2-4; D might be TRBD1 or TRBD2, each matching 5 bases. Trimming removed 4 bases from V and 3 bases from J, with 20 bases in between. Germline V gene lookup returns CDR1 SGHRS and CDR2 YFSETQ. This CDR3 has 17 residues. For the CDR3, the DNA is TGCGCCAGCAGCGCCACCGGGACCCCTTCGCACAAAAACATTCAGTACTTC. Translating gives CASSATGTPSHKNIQYF. Complete variable domain (other parts from reference TRBV5-1 and TRBJ2-4): KAGVTQTPRYLIKTRGQQVTLSCSPISGHRSVSWYQQTPGQGLQFLFEYFSETQRNKGNFPGRFSGRQFSNSRSEMNVSTLELGDSALYLCASSATGTPSHKNIQYFGAGTRLSVL.

The rearrangement links TRBV28 to TRBJ1-2; D is perhaps TRBD1 (5 bases). V lost 2 bases and J 8 bases, leaving 12 bases between the germline ends. The CDR3 runs 13 residues. Germline V CDR1 and CDR2: MDHEN, SYDVKM. The CDR3, as DNA: TGTGCCAGCAGTTTAGGGACCTTACTAGGCTACACCTTC. Translating it yields CASSLGTLLGYTF.

The chain is built from TRBV5-4 and TRBJ2-6, with TRBD2 matching over 9 bases. The ends lost 4 bases at V and 0 bases at J; junction bases unmatched: 5. Germline V gene sequence: CDR1 SGHNT, CDR2 YYREEE (reference sequence). This CDR3 has 17 amino acids. CDR3 in DNA: TGTGCCAGCAGCAGCGGGGGGACTCCCTCTGGGGCCAACGTCCTGACTTTC. Translation gives CASSSGGTPSGANVLTF.

The chain uses TRBV7-8 and TRBJ2-7, with TRBD2 identical over 10 bases. Germline CDR1 reads SGHVS; CDR2 reads FQNEAQ. V was pared by 1 base and J by 3 bases, with 15 bases of the junction left unmatched. CDR3 length: 19 residues. CDR3 DNA: TGTGCCAGCAGCTTAGGTGTAGCGGGGGGTACTTTCGAATACTACGAGCAGTACTTC. Translating it yields CASSLGVAGGTFEYYEQYF.

The rearrangement links TRBV6-6 to TRBJ2-7; D gene ambiguous. The CDR3 length is 16 residues. Trimming took 0 bases from V and 3 from J, leaving 15 bases between them. Germline lookup yields CDR1 MNHNY and CDR2 SVGAGI (reference sequence). This chain's CDR3 is CASSYSWSGKVYEQYF. Here the CDR3 DNA reads TGTGCCAGCAGTTACTCCTGGAGTGGGAAGGTCTACGAGCAGTACTTC.

This clone has only one observation. The chain uses TRBV7-3 and TRBJ2-2, with D tentatively TRBD2 (5 bases). The germline CDR1 and CDR2 sequences are SGHTA and FQGTGA. Between the trimmed V and J ends, which lost 5 bases and 6 bases, there was a span of 10 bases. CDR3 size: 13 residues. DNA for the CDR3: TGTGCCAGCAGCCCCCGGGAAGCCGGGGAGCTGTTTTTT. The encoded protein is CASSPREAGELFF.

V usage is TRBV30 and J usage is TRBJ2-7; TRBD2 agrees at 7 bases. CDR1 is GTSNPN and CDR2 is SVGIG in the germline V gene (reference sequence). The CDR3 loop spans 11 amino acids. J lost 9 bases, V lost 2 bases, and 4 bases had no gene match. The CDR3 coding sequence is TGTGCCTGGAGTCCGGGGGGTGGGCAGTACTTC. Protein sequence: CAWSPGGGQYF. The full variable domain, with the rest looked up from reference TRBV30 and TRBJ2-7, is SQTIHQWPATLVQPVGSPLSLECTVEGTSNPNLYWYRQAAGRGLQLLFYSVGIGQISSEVPQNLSASRPQDRQFILSSKKLLLSDSGFYLCAWSPGGGQYFGPGTRLTVT.

V and J are TRBV6-5 and TRBJ1-5; the match to TRBD1 covers 9 bases. This CDR3 has 15 residues. CDR1 is MNHEY and CDR2 is SVGAGI in the germline V gene. Trimming took 5 bases from V and 5 from J; bases not matched to a gene: 7. The CDR3: CASSPGTGRDQPQHF. The CDR3 DNA reads TGTGCCAGCAGTCCCGGGACAGGGCGGGATCAGCCCCAGCATTTT.

This clone is a singleton in its sample. This chain links TRBV5-4 with TRBJ2-1, with no clear D. V lost 3 bases and J 5 bases, leaving 9 bases between the germline ends. CDR1 is SGHNT, CDR2 YYREEE, per germline (reference sequence). CDR3 length: 13 residues. The CDR3 protein is CASSSDGHNEQFF. CDR3 nucleotides: TGTGCCAGCAGCTCAGACGGCCACAATGAGCAGTTCTTC. Using reference TRBV5-4 and TRBJ2-1 for the parts outside the CDR3, the full variable domain is ETGVTQSPTHLIKTRGQQVTLRCSSQSGHNTVSWYQQALGQGPQFIFQYYREEENGRGNFPPRFSGLQFPNYSSELNVNALELDDSALYLCASSSDGHNEQFFGPGTRLTVL.

The chain couples TRBV6-5 to TRBJ2-5; D is unclear. The DNA end is a closer match to TRBJ2-7, so the J assignment may be wrong. The germline V gene has CDR1 MNHEY and CDR2 SVGAGI. This CDR3 is built from 13 residues. The CDR3 nucleotides read TGTGCCACGCTGGGGTCGGTACCGGACGAGCAGTACTTC. Its protein product is CATLGSVPDEQYF.

V is TRBV6-5 and J is TRBJ2-3; maybe TRBD1 (6 bases). From germline, CDR1 is MNHEY and CDR2 SVGAGI. CDR3 length: 13 amino acids. V lost 4 bases, J lost 4 bases, and 9 bases lay in between. The CDR3 DNA reads as TGTGCCAGCAGTTTTGGACAGCCAGATACGCAGTATTTT. This codes for CASSFGQPDTQYF.

V gene TRBV14 combines with J gene TRBJ1-1; D is ambiguous. The V end lost 5 bases, the J end lost 4 bases, and 5 bases lay between the germline ends. This CDR3 is 11 amino acids long. CDR1 and CDR2 (germline): SGHDN, FVKESK. CDR3 sequence (DNA): TGTGCCAGCAGCGTTCGCACTGAAGCTTTCTTT. Residues: CASSVRTEAFF.

The rearrangement uses TRBV9 and TRBJ2-4, with a possible D match to TRBD2 (6 bases). V was shortened by 0 bases and J by 3 bases, with 13 bases between the two germline ends. This CDR3 contains 16 residues. Germline values: CDR1 SGDLS, CDR2 YYNGEE. The CDR3, as DNA: TGTGCCAGCAGCGTAGCCCTGGGGGGAGTCAAAAACATTCAGTACTTC. It encodes CASSVALGGVKNIQYF.

This chain joins TRBV7-9 and TRBJ2-2; D gene ambiguous. Looked up from germline, CDR1 is SEHNR and CDR2 is FQNEAQ (reference sequence). Trimming removed 5 bases at V and 5 bases at J, with 9 bases between. The CDR3 loop spans 13 amino acids. CDR3 sequence reads: CASSPPRTGELFF. The CDR3 bases are TGTGCCAGCAGCCCCCCGCGGACCGGGGAGCTGTTTTTT.

The chain links TRBV5-6 to TRBJ2-7; TRBD1 matches at 8 bases. CDR1 is SGHDT, CDR2 YYEEEE, per germline. Trimming cost V 0 bases and J 2 bases; bases outside gene matches: 10. This CDR3 region has 17 residues. The CDR3 is CASSLGGPGQVAYEQYF. The CDR3 DNA is TGTGCCAGCAGCTTGGGGGGACCGGGACAGGTGGCCTACGAGCAGTACTTC.

The CDR3 nucleotides read TGTGCCAGCGGGTGGGTTGGGGACAGCAATCAGCCCCAGCATTTT. It is translated as CASGWVGDSNQPQHF. The V and J genes are TRBV6-1 and TRBJ1-5; D is perhaps TRBD1 (5 bases). Trimming removed 8 bases from V and 1 base from J, with 15 bases in between. This CDR3 region has 15 residues. Germline loops: CDR1 MNHNS, CDR2 SASEGT.

V usage is TRBV7-2 and J usage is TRBJ2-7, with 9 nucleotides matching TRBD1. This CDR3 has 14 residues. V trimming: 5 bases; J trimming: 3 bases; junction bases outside the gene matches: 5. Germline CDR1 and CDR2: SGHTA and FQGNSA. The CDR3 sequence: CASSPPGQGYEQYF. DNA for the CDR3: TGTGCCAGCAGCCCGCCGGGACAGGGCTACGAGCAGTACTTC.

This chain uses TRBV19 with TRBJ1-2; maybe TRBD1 (5 bases). V was clipped by 7 bases and J by 6 bases, with 15 bases between them. This CDR3 is built from 13 residues. Germline V CDR1 and CDR2: LNHDA, SQIVND (reference sequence). The CDR3: CASTGPLGNGYTF. In nucleotides, the CDR3 is TGTGCCAGTACGGGACCCCTCGGGAATGGCTACACCTTC.

J is TRBJ2-3 and V is TRBV5-1; a weak D match, TRBD1 (6 bases). The CDR3 is 14 residues long. V shed 5 bases and J shed 3 bases, with 13 bases lying between them. The germline V gene encodes CDR1 SGHRS and CDR2 YFSETQ. CDR3 coding DNA: TGCGCCAGCAGTAAGGGGGAGAAGACAGATACGCAGTATTTT. Its protein product is CASSKGEKTDTQYF.

This sequence joins TRBV7-2 and TRBJ2-7; tentative D call: TRBD2 (5 bases). The CDR3 runs 15 residues. Germline CDR1 and CDR2: SGHTA and FQGNSA. Trimming removed 3 bases from V and 0 bases from J, with 12 bases in between. The CDR3: CASSFSAVYSYEQYF. The CDR3 DNA reads TGTGCCAGCAGCTTTTCAGCGGTTTACTCCTACGAGCAGTACTTC.